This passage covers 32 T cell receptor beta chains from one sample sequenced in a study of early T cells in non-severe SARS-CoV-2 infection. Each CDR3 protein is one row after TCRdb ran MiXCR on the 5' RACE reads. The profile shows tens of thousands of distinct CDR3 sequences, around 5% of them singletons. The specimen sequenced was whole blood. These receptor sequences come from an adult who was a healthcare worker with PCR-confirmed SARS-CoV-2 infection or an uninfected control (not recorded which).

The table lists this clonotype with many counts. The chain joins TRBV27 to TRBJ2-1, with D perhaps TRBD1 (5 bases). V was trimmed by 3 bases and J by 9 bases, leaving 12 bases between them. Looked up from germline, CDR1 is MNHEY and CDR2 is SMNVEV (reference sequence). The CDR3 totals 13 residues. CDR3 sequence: CASSLNRYGEQFF. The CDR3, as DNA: TGTGCCAGCAGTTTGAACAGGTACGGTGAGCAGTTCTTC.

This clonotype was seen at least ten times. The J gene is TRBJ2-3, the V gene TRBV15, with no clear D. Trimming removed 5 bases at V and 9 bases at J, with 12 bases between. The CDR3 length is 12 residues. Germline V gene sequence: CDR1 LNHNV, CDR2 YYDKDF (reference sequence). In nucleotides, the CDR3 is TGTGCCACCAGCGCCGTAAGGTTAACGCAGTATTTT. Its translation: CATSAVRLTQYF.

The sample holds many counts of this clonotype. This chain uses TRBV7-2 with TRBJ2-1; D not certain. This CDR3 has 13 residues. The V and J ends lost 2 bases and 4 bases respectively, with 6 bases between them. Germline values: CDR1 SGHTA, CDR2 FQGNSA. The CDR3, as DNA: TGTGCCAGCAGCTTAAGGAGATACAATGAGCAGTTCTTC. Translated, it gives CASSLRRYNEQFF. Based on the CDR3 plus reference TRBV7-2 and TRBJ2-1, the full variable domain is GAGVSQSPSNKVTEKGKDVELRCDPISGHTALYWYRQSLGQGLEFLIYFQGNSAPDKSGLPSDRFSAERTGGSVSTLTIQRTQQEDSAVYLCASSLRRYNEQFFGPGTRLTVL.

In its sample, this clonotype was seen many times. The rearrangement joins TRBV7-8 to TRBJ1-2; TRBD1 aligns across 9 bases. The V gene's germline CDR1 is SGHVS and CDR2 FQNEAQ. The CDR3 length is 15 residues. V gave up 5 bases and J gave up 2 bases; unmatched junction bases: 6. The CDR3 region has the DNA TGTGCCAGCAGCCTCTCGGACAGGGGAAACTATGGCTACACCTTC. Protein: CASSLSDRGNYGYTF.

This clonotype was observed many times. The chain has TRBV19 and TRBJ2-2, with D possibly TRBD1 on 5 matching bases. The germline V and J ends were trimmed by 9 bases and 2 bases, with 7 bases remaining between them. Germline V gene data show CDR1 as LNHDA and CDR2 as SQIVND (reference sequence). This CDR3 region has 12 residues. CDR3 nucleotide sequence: TGTGCCAGCGACAGAAACACCGGGGAGCTGTTTTTT. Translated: CASDRNTGELFF.

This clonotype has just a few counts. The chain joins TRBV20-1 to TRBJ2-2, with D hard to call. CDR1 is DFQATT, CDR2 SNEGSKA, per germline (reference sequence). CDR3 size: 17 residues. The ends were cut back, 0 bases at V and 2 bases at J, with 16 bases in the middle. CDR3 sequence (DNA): TGCAGTGCTAGAGATAACGTAAGGGCGGCCAACACCGGGGAGCTGTTTTTT. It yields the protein CSARDNVRAANTGELFF.

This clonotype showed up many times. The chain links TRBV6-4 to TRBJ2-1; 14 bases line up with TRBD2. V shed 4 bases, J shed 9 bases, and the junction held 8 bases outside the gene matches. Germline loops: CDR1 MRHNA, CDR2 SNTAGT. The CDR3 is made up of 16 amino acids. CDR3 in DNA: TGTGCCAGCAGTGGCTCGACTAGCGGGGGGGCCAGTGAGCAGTTCTTC. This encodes CASSGSTSGGASEQFF.

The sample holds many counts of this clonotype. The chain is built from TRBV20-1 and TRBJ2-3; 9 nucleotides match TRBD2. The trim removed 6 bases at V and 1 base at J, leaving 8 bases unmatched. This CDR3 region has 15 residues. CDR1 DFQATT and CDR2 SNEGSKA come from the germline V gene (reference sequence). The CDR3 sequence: CSAGTSPRRTDTQYF. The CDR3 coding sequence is TGCAGTGCCGGGACTAGCCCGCGTCGCACAGATACGCAGTATTTT.

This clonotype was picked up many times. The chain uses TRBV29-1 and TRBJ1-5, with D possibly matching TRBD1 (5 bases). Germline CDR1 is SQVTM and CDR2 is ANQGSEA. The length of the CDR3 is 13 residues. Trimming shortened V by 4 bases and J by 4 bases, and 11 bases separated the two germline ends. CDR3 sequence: CSVGDSRNQPQHF. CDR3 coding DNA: TGCAGCGTTGGAGACAGTCGAAATCAGCCCCAGCATTTT. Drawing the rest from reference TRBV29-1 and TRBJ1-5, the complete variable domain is SAVISQKPSRDICQRGTSLTIQCQVDSQVTMMFWYRQQPGQSLTLIATANQGSEATYESGFVIDKFPISRPNLTFSTLTVSNMSPEDSSIYLCSVGDSRNQPQHFGDGTRLSIL.

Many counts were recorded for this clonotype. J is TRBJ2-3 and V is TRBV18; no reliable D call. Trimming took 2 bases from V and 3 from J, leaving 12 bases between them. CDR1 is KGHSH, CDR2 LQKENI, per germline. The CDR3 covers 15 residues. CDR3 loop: CASSPTVATTDTQYF. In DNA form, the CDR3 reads TGTGCCAGCTCACCAACGGTGGCAACTACAGATACGCAGTATTTT.

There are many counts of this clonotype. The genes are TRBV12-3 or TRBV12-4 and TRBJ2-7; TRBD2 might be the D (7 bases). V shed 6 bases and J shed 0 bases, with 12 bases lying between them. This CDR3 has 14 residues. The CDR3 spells CASSPGGPSYEQYF. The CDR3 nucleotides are TGTGCCAGCAGCCCCGGGGGGCCCTCCTACGAGCAGTACTTC.

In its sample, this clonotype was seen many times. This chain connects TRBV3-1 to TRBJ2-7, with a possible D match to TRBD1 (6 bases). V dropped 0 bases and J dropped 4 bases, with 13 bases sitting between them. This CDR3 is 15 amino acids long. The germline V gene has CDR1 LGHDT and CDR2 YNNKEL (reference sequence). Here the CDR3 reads CASSQDLGDTYEQYF. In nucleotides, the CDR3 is TGTGCCAGCAGCCAAGATTTGGGGGACACTTACGAGCAGTACTTC.

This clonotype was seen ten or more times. CDR3 in amino acids: CASGLDGVSYEQFF. CDR3 bases: TGTGCTAGTGGTTTGGATGGGGTAAGCTATGAGCAGTTCTTC. The J gene is TRBJ2-1, the V gene TRBV12-5; D is ambiguous. This CDR3 region has 14 residues. From germline, CDR1 is LGHNT and CDR2 FRNRAP. V lost 1 base and J lost 8, with 12 bases in between.

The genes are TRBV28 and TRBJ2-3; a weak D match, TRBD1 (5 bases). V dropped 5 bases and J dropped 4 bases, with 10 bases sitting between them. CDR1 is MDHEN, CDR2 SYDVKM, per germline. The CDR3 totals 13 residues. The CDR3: CASSKTGSDTQYF. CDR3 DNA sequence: TGTGCCAGCAGTAAAACAGGTTCAGATACGCAGTATTTT.

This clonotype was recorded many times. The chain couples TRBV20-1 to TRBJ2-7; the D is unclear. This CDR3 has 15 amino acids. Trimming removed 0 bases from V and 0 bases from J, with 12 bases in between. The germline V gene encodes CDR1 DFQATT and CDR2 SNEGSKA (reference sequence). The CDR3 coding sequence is TGCAGTGCTAGAGATCCTAGGGCAATCTCCTACGAGCAGTACTTC. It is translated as CSARDPRAISYEQYF.

Here the CDR3 DNA reads TGTGCCAGCAGCTTAGCTAGGTTTGAGCAGTTCTTC. Residues: CASSLARFEQFF. V gene TRBV7-2 combines with J gene TRBJ2-1; D gene ambiguous. V was trimmed by 0 bases and J by 9 bases, leaving 6 bases between them. Germline lookup yields CDR1 SGHTA and CDR2 FQGNSA. CDR3 length: 12 residues.

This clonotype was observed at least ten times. CDR3 in DNA: TGTGCCAGCAGGACCGGGGGCACAAGCACAGATACGCAGTATTTT. Its protein product is CASRTGGTSTDTQYF. The rearrangement uses TRBV2 and TRBJ2-3; TRBD1 or TRBD2 may be the D gene (6 bases each). V was shortened by 6 bases and J by 0 bases, with 13 bases between the two germline ends. The CDR3 is made up of 15 amino acids. The V gene's germline CDR1 is SNHLY and CDR2 FYNNEI.

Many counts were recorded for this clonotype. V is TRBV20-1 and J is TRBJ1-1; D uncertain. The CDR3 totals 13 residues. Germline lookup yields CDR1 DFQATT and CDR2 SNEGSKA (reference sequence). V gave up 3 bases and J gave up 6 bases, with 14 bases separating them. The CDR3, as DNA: TGCAGTGCTAGGGCGGCGGCCCACGCTGAAGCTTTCTTT. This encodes CSARAAAHAEAFF.

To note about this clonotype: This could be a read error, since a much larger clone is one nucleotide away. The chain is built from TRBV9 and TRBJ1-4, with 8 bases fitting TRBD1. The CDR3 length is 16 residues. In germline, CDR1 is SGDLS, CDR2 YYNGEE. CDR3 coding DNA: TGTGCCAGCAGCGTAGGCGCAGGGGGCAGTGGTGAAAAACTGTCTTTT. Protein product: CASSVGAGGSGEKLSF.

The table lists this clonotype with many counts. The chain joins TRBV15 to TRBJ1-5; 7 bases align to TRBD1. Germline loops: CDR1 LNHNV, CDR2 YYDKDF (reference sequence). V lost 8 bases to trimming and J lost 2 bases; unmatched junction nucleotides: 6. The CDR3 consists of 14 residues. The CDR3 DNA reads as TGTGCCACCCATGTTGGGACAGGCAATCAGCCCCAGCATTTT. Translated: CATHVGTGNQPQHF.

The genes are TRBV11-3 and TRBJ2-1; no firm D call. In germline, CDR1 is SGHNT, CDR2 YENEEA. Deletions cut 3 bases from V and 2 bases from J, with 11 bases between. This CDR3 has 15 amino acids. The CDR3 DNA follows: TGTGCCAGCAGCTTTCGCTTGCCCCCCTACAATGAGCAGTTCTTC. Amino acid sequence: CASSFRLPPYNEQFF. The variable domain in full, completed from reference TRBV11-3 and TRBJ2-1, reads EAGVVQSPRYKIIEKKQPVAFWCNPISGHNTLYWYLQNLGQGPELLIRYENEEAVDDSQLPKDRFSAERLKGVDSTLKIQPAELGDSAVYLCASSFRLPPYNEQFFGPGTRLTVL.

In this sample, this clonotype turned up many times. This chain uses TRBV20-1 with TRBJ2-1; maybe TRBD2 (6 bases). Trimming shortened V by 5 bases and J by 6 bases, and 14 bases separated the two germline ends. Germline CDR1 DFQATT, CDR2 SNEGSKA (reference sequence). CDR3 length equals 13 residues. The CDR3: CSAPTVGGNEQFF. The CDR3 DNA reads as TGCAGTGCTCCAACAGTGGGGGGCAATGAGCAGTTCTTC.

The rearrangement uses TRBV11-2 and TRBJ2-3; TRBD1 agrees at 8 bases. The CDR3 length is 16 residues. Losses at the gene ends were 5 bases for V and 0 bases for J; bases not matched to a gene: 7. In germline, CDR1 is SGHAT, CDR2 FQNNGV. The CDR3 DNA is TGTGCCAGCAGCCCCCGGGACAGGCTTAGCACAGATACGCAGTATTTT. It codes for CASSPRDRLSTDTQYF.

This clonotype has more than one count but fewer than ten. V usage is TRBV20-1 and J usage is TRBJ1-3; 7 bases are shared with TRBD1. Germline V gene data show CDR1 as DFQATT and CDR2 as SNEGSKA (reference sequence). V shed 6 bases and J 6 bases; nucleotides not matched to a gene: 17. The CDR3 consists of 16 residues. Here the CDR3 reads CSAMGPTGEYSNTIYF. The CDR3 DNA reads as TGCAGTGCCATGGGACCTACAGGGGAGTATTCAAACACCATATATTTT.

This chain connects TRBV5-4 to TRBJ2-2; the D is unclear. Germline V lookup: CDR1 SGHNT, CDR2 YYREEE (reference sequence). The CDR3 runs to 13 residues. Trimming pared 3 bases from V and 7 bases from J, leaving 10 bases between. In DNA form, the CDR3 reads TGTGCCAGCAGCTGGGGTGTCGGCGGGGAGCTGTTTTTT. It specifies CASSWGVGGELFF.

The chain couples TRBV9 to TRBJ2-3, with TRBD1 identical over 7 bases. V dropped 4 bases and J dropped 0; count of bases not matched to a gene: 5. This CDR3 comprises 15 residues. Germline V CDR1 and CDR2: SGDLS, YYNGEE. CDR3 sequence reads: CASSTRTGSTDTQYF. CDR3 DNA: TGTGCCAGCAGCACCCGGACAGGCAGCACAGATACGCAGTATTTT.

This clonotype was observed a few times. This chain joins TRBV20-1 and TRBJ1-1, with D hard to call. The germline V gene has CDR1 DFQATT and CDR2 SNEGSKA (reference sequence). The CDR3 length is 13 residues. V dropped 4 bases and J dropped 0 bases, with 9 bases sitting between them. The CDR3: CSAIDPLNTEAFF. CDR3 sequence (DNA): TGCAGTGCTATTGACCCATTGAACACTGAAGCTTTCTTT.

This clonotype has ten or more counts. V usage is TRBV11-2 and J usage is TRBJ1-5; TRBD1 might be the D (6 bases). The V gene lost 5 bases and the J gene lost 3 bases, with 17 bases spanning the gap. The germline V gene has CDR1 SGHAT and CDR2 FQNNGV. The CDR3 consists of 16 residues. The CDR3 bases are TGTGCCAGCAGCAAAGACAGGACAAGTTACAATCAGCCCCAGCATTTT. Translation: CASSKDRTSYNQPQHF.

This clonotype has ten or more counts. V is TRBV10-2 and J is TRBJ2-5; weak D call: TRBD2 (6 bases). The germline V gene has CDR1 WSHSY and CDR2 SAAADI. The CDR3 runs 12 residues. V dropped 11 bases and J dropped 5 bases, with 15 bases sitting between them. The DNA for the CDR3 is TGCGCCGTAGCGGCTTCCATGGAGACCCAGTACTTC. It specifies CAVAASMETQYF.

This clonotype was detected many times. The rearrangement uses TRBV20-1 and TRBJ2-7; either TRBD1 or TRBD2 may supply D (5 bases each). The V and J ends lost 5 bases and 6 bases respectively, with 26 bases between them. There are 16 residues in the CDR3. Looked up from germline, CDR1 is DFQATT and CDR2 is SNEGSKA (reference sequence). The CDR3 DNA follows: TGCAGTGCTTTCTATACCCGGGACGGTCTTTTGTCCGAGCAGTACTTC. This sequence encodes CSAFYTRDGLLSEQYF.

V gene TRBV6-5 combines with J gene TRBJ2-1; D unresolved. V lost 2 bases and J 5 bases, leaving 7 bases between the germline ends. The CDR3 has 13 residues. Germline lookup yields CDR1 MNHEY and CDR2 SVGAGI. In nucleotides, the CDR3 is TGTGCCAGCAGTTACCCGACCAACAATGAGCAGTTCTTC. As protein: CASSYPTNNEQFF.

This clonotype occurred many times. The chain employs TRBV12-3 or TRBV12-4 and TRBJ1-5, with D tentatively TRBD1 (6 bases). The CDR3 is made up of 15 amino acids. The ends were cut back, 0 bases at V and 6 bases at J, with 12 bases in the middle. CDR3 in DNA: TGTGCCAGCAGTTTAGCTCCGGCGGGGGCTCAGCCCCAGCATTTT. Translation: CASSLAPAGAQPQHF.